The 30 T cell receptor beta chains below were found in one sample sequenced in a study of blood T cell repertoires in COVID-19. The repertoire was sequenced with immunoSEQ multiplex PCR; TCRdb's copy has only in-frame clones and lacks some. The data hold some 62,000 clones, with roughly 80% observed a single time. Material: peripheral blood. The receptor set was obtained from a man aged 55-75 years with acute or convalescent COVID-19.

This chain uses TRBV30 with TRBJ2-4, with D perhaps matching TRBD1 (6 bases). Germline assignment: CDR1 GTSNPN and CDR2 SVGIG (reference sequence). The CDR3 contains 13 residues. The V end lost 3 bases, the J end lost 6 bases, and 12 bases lay between the germline ends. The CDR3 is CAWRAGARNIQYF. For the CDR3, the DNA is TGTGCCTGGAGAGCAGGGGCGAGAAACATTCAGTACTTC.

The chain uses TRBV30 and TRBJ2-2, with TRBD2 matching 10 bases. Trimming removed 2 bases from V and 7 bases from J; junction bases left unmatched: 7. Germline loops: CDR1 GTSNPN, CDR2 SVGIG (reference sequence). This CDR3 is 15 amino acids long. The CDR3 sequence is CAWSQTSGISGELFF. CDR3 in DNA: TGTGCCTGGAGTCAAACTAGCGGGATCAGCGGGGAGCTGTTTTTT.

The chain links TRBV5-1 to TRBJ2-5; 12 nucleotides agree with TRBD1. With V trimmed by 4 bases and J by 3 bases, 4 bases remained unmatched. The CDR3 spans 15 residues. Germline CDR1 and CDR2: SGHRS and YFSETQ. This CDR3 is CASSPGTGGKETQYF. The CDR3 DNA sequence: TGCGCCAGCAGCCCCGGGACAGGGGGCAAAGAGACCCAGTACTTC.

This clone was detected a few times. The rearrangement joins TRBV15 to TRBJ1-2, with D unresolved. The CDR3 covers 16 residues. CDR1 LNHNV and CDR2 YYDKDF come from the germline V gene (reference sequence). The V end was cut by 0 bases, the J end by 2 bases, with 13 bases between. The CDR3 loop is CATSREGSRANYGYTF. Here the CDR3 DNA reads TGTGCCACCAGCAGAGAAGGGTCGAGGGCCAACTATGGCTACACCTTC.

CDR3 DNA sequence: TGTGCCAGCAGAAACGGGGACAGGGGTTCACCCCTCCACTTT. It is translated as CASRNGDRGSPLHF. V and J are TRBV6-5 and TRBJ1-6; 10 positions match TRBD1. This CDR3 is built from 14 residues. Trimming removed 6 bases from V and 9 bases from J; junction bases left unmatched: 5. The germline CDR1 and CDR2 sequences are MNHEY and SVGAGI.

The chain combines TRBV30 with TRBJ1-2, with 9 bases fitting TRBD1. This CDR3 region has 14 residues. V trimming: 4 bases; J trimming: 1 base; junction bases outside the gene matches: 4. Germline V CDR1 and CDR2: GTSNPN, SVGIG (reference sequence). In nucleotides, the CDR3 is TGTGCCTGGAAAGGGACAGGGAATAACTATGGCTACACCTTC. Its protein product is CAWKGTGNNYGYTF.

A few counts support this clone. This chain connects TRBV20-1 to TRBJ2-7; possibly TRBD1 for D (5 bases). V lost 3 bases and J 6 bases, leaving 15 bases between the germline ends. Germline loops: CDR1 DFQATT, CDR2 SNEGSKA (reference sequence). The CDR3 is 13 amino acids. The DNA of the CDR3 is TGCAGTGCTAGTATACAGGACGGGCTCGAGCAGTACTTC. Its translation is CSASIQDGLEQYF.

This sequence joins TRBV28 and TRBJ2-3; D call uncertain. Deletions cut 5 bases from V and 6 bases from J, with 21 bases between. The CDR3 runs 16 residues. CDR1 MDHEN and CDR2 SYDVKM come from the germline V gene. CDR3 sequence: CASSQILPPPRDTQYF. CDR3 nucleotides: TGTGCCAGCAGTCAAATATTGCCGCCGCCGAGGGATACGCAGTATTTT.

The rearrangement uses TRBV6-6 and TRBJ2-5; possible D gene TRBD1, 6 bases. Germline V lookup: CDR1 MNHNY, CDR2 SVGAGI (reference sequence). The CDR3 is 14 residues long. Trimming removed 6 bases at V and 5 bases at J, with 16 bases between. The chain's CDR3 is CASSSRQAPETQYF. CDR3 coding DNA: TGTGCCAGCAGCAGTCGACAGGCCCCCGAGACCCAGTACTTC.

This CDR3 reads CASSLAGDRVTDTQYF. CDR3 DNA: TGTGCCAGCAGCTTGGCCGGGGACAGGGTCACAGATACGCAGTATTTT. The genes are TRBV5-8 and TRBJ2-3; 9 bases map to TRBD1. The CDR3 covers 16 residues. V shed 0 bases and J 2 bases; nucleotides not matched to a gene: 4. Germline CDR1 reads SGHTS; CDR2 reads YDEGEE.

The chain joins TRBV7-2 to TRBJ2-7, with a tentative D call TRBD2 (7 bases). This CDR3 is built from 14 residues. Trimming took off 4 bases at V and 4 bases at J, with 14 bases between the two ends. Germline lookup yields CDR1 SGHTA and CDR2 FQGNSA. The DNA of the CDR3 is TGTGCCAGCAGCTCTGGGGGGGGCGCGTACGAGCAGTACTTC. The encoded protein is CASSSGGGAYEQYF. Filled out from reference TRBV7-2 and TRBJ2-7, the complete variable domain reads GAGVSQSPSNKVTEKGKDVELRCDPISGHTALYWYRQSLGQGLEFLIYFQGNSAPDKSGLPSDRFSAERTGGSVSTLTIQRTQQEDSAVYLCASSSGGGAYEQYFGPGTRLTVT.

This clone was observed at least ten times. V is TRBV7-2 and J is TRBJ2-5; no reliable D call. The CDR3 runs 15 residues. Trimming shortened V by 5 bases and J by 1 base, and 14 bases separated the two germline ends. CDR1 SGHTA and CDR2 FQGNSA come from the germline V gene. As DNA, the CDR3 is TGTGCCAGCAGCCCTCACATGGGCCCCCAAGAGACCCAGTACTTC. It codes for CASSPHMGPQETQYF.

This clone has just a few counts. The chain combines TRBV10-1 with TRBJ2-7; the D gene is possibly TRBD1 (6 bases). Germline CDR1 WNHNN, CDR2 SYGVQD (reference sequence). V dropped 3 bases and J dropped 4 bases, with 13 bases sitting between them. The CDR3 is 14 amino acids. Here the CDR3 DNA reads TGCGCCAGCAGTGATAGGGGGAGAATTTACGAGCAGTACTTC. Its translation: CASSDRGRIYEQYF.

This clone has just a few counts. This chain links TRBV19 with TRBJ2-7; D may be TRBD2 (5 bases). Trimming pared 6 bases from V and 4 bases from J, leaving 13 bases between. Per germline, CDR1 LNHDA and CDR2 SQIVND (reference sequence). This CDR3 is built from 13 residues. The CDR3 nucleotides read TGTGCCAGTAGCCGGGATGAGATGTACGAGCAGTACTTC. It yields the protein CASSRDEMYEQYF.

This clone was counted only a few times. This rearrangement joins TRBV28 to TRBJ2-1; possibly TRBD2 for D (6 bases). The CDR3 consists of 13 residues. Per the germline V gene, CDR1 is MDHEN and CDR2 is SYDVKM. V lost 4 bases and J 8 bases, leaving 12 bases between the germline ends. The CDR3 DNA follows: TGTGCCAGCAGTTCAGCGGGTGGGCATGAGCAGTTCTTC. It translates to CASSSAGGHEQFF.

The chain recombines TRBV7-3 with TRBJ2-7; D remains unclear. The CDR3 extends over 14 amino acids. Germline-derived CDR1 and CDR2 are SGHTA and FQGTGA. V lost 2 bases and J 1 base, leaving 9 bases between the germline ends. The CDR3 loop is CASSLSPGSYEQYF. The DNA of the CDR3 is TGTGCCAGCAGCTTATCTCCAGGATCCTACGAGCAGTACTTC.

The chain links TRBV6-5 to TRBJ1-2; D remains unclear. Germline assignment: CDR1 MNHEY and CDR2 SVGAGI. The length of the CDR3 is 14 residues. The germline V and J ends were trimmed by 0 bases and 3 bases, with 8 bases remaining between them. This CDR3 reads CASSYSGGDYGYTF. The CDR3 coding sequence is TGTGCCAGCAGTTACTCGGGCGGGGACTATGGCTACACCTTC.

The genes are TRBV29-1 and TRBJ2-7; 9 bases map to TRBD1. The CDR3 consists of 13 residues. V lost 4 bases to trimming and J lost 3 bases; unmatched junction nucleotides: 4. The germline CDR1 and CDR2 sequences are SQVTM and ANQGSEA. The CDR3 is CSVVSDRGYEQYF. The CDR3 nucleotides read TGCAGCGTTGTTTCGGACAGGGGCTACGAGCAGTACTTC.

The rearrangement links TRBV4-3 to TRBJ2-7; TRBD1 matches 7 bases. Losses at the gene ends were 0 bases for V and 5 bases for J; bases not matched to a gene: 7. Germline lookup yields CDR1 LGHNA and CDR2 YSLEER. The CDR3 runs 15 residues. The CDR3 loop reads CASSQDYRGRDEQYF. The CDR3 bases are TGCGCCAGCAGCCAAGATTACAGGGGAAGGGACGAGCAGTACTTC.

The chain uses TRBV5-4 and TRBJ1-6; D is uncertain. V shed 3 bases and J shed 7 bases, with 14 bases lying between them. This CDR3 is 15 amino acids long. The germline V gene encodes CDR1 SGHNT and CDR2 YYREEE (reference sequence). The chain's CDR3 is CASSSSDAGNSPLHF. The CDR3 nucleotides are TGTGCCAGCAGCTCCTCTGACGCAGGAAATTCACCCCTCCACTTT. The complete variable domain, with remaining parts taken from reference TRBV5-4 and TRBJ1-6, reads ETGVTQSPTHLIKTRGQQVTLRCSSQSGHNTVSWYQQALGQGPQFIFQYYREEENGRGNFPPRFSGLQFPNYSSELNVNALELDDSALYLCASSSSDAGNSPLHFGNGTRLTVT.

The rearrangement uses TRBV7-2 and TRBJ2-7; maybe TRBD2 (6 bases). Germline values: CDR1 SGHTA, CDR2 FQGNSA. The CDR3 runs to 14 residues. V was cut by 5 bases and J by 7 bases, with 18 bases left in between. The chain's CDR3 is CASSTRGQGGEQYF. DNA for the CDR3: TGTGCCAGCAGCACGAGAGGTCAGGGAGGAGAGCAGTACTTC.

The V gene is TRBV12-3 or TRBV12-4, the J gene TRBJ1-2, with 10 bases matching TRBD1. The CDR3 runs to 13 residues. Trimming cost V 5 bases and J 8 bases; bases outside gene matches: 5. This CDR3 reads CASSPDRGRGYTF. CDR3 nucleotides: TGTGCCAGCAGTCCCGACAGGGGGCGCGGCTACACCTTC.

This sequence joins TRBV29-1 and TRBJ2-7; D remains unclear. Trimming removed 4 bases from V and 5 bases from J, with 12 bases in between. In germline, CDR1 is SQVTM, CDR2 ANQGSEA. The CDR3 runs to 12 residues. The CDR3 region is CSVGFPPNEQYF. The CDR3 DNA reads TGCAGCGTTGGGTTCCCCCCTAACGAGCAGTACTTC.

The chain uses TRBV5-6 and TRBJ2-5, with TRBD2 identical over 10 bases. J lost 0 bases, V lost 5 bases, and 10 bases had no gene match. CDR3 length: 17 residues. CDR1 is SGHDT and CDR2 is YYEEEE in the germline V gene. CDR3 sequence: CASRSGRLAGNQETQYF. Written as DNA, the CDR3 is TGTGCCAGCAGGTCGGGCCGACTAGCGGGCAACCAAGAGACCCAGTACTTC.

The V and J genes are TRBV5-8 and TRBJ2-1; the D gene is possibly TRBD2 (5 bases). The germline V gene has CDR1 SGHTS and CDR2 YDEGEE. The CDR3 contains 14 residues. The V end was cut by 0 bases, the J end by 6 bases, with 10 bases between. The CDR3 spells CASSLVGLTNEQFF. As DNA, the CDR3 is TGTGCCAGCAGCTTGGTCGGACTGACCAATGAGCAGTTCTTC. Drawing the rest from reference TRBV5-8 and TRBJ2-1, the complete variable domain is EAGVTQSPTHLIKTRGQQATLRCSPISGHTSVYWYQQALGLGLQFLLWYDEGEERNRGNFPPRFSGRQFPNYSSELNVNALELEDSALYLCASSLVGLTNEQFFGPGTRLTVL.

This chain joins TRBV6-4 and TRBJ1-5; 9 bases line up with TRBD1. Germline lookup yields CDR1 MRHNA and CDR2 SNTAGT. V gave up 6 bases and J gave up 7 bases; unmatched junction bases: 7. The CDR3 length is 14 residues. The CDR3 loop is CASRQGAREQPQHF. CDR3 DNA: TGTGCCAGCAGACAGGGGGCGCGGGAGCAGCCCCAGCATTTT.

DNA of the CDR3: TGCGCCAGCAGTGAGGGGGGACAGAGAAGCCATGGGGGCTACACCTTC. It yields the protein CASSEGGQRSHGGYTF. V usage is TRBV10-2 and J usage is TRBJ1-2, with TRBD1 matching over 7 bases. The ends lost 2 bases at V and 8 bases at J; junction bases unmatched: 14. CDR1 and CDR2 from the germline V gene are WSHSY and SAAADI. This CDR3 contains 16 residues.

This chain uses TRBV6-5 with TRBJ1-1; no clear D gene. V lost 6 bases, J lost 1 base, and 9 bases lay in between. CDR1 is MNHEY and CDR2 is SVGAGI in the germline V gene. This CDR3 has 13 residues. In DNA form, the CDR3 reads TGTGCCAGCAGGTATACAGAGAACACTGAAGCTTTCTTT. Protein sequence: CASRYTENTEAFF.

The chain recombines TRBV29-1 with TRBJ1-2; TRBD1 matches at 9 bases. V shed 8 bases and J 8 bases; nucleotides not matched to a gene: 9. Germline V gives CDR1 SQVTM, CDR2 ANQGSEA. The CDR3 is 12 amino acids. This CDR3 reads CSISGTGSGYTF. CDR3 DNA: TGCAGCATATCCGGGACAGGGAGCGGCTACACCTTC.

The chain has TRBV29-1 and TRBJ1-2; D gene unclear. CDR3 size: 10 residues. CDR1 is SQVTM, CDR2 ANQGSEA, per germline. Trimming left V 5 bases short and J 8 bases short, with 9 bases between. CDR3 DNA: TGCAGCGTTTACCAAGAGGGCTACACCTTC. Protein product: CSVYQEGYTF.